These T cell receptor beta chains were read from a single sample in a study of T cells in Graves' hyperthyroidism and ophthalmopathy. TCRdb used MiXCR to reprocess the multiplex PCR reads, holding one entry per CDR3 protein. The sample holds about 250,000 distinct CDR3 sequences, approximately 25% seen once. Input material: blood. These receptors were taken from a woman aged 40 to 50 with Graves' ophthalmopathy. Both conserved end residues are trimmed from each CDR3.

>TRBJ2-2|TRBV11-2
ASSAIGTENTGELF
>TRBJ2-5|TRBV7-3
ASSRSITETQY
>TRBJ2-7|TRBV28
ASRQLQGFTYGQY
>TRBJ1-6|TRBV5-1
ASSQQRDSPLH
>TRBJ1-1|TRBV6-1
ASTEMAGTVGAF
>TRBJ1-1|TRBV6-2/TRBV6-3
ASTSGVPLNTEAF
>TRBJ2-7|TRBV20-1
SATGLADDEQY
>TRBJ2-7|TRBV6-5
ASSYSTGGEQY
>TRBJ2-5|TRBV28
ALGQGVRPQY
>TRBJ1-1|TRBV12-3/TRBV12-4
ASSIGTGATEAF
>TRBJ2-7|TRBV6-5
ASSVRRGRDEQY
>TRBJ1-1|TRBV12-3/TRBV12-4
ASSLRTGGFEWTEAF
>TRBJ1-5|TRBV15
ATSRAGSDGQPQH
>TRBJ2-7|TRBV5-1
ASSVDRGLYEQY
>TRBJ2-7|TRBV12-3/TRBV12-4
ASHYRGTYEQY
>TRBJ2-3|TRBV7-2
ASSLVIQNTQY
>TRBJ1-2|TRBV27
ASSLGGPKTNYGYT
>TRBJ2-4|TRBV24-1
ATSETDRGDIQY
>TRBJ1-3|TRBV20-1
SASFLDRDRVLSGNTIY
>TRBJ2-7|TRBV28
ASSSIPGQGISEQY
>TRBJ2-7|TRBV2
ASILDMSSGSEQY
>TRBJ2-7|TRBV6-1
ASSEGGPYEQY
>TRBJ1-5|TRBV20-1
SVGVGQPQH
>TRBJ1-2|TRBV24-1
ATSDSSNYGYT
>TRBJ2-5|TRBV4-1
ASSQPDRGLATQY
>TRBJ2-5|TRBV5-1
ASSLEKDSWETQY
>TRBJ2-5|TRBV7-2
ASSSGVGETQY
>TRBJ2-7|TRBV5-1
ASSWTGHTAYEQY
>TRBJ1-5|TRBV30
ASSRRDGFNQPQH
>TRBJ1-1|TRBV5-1
ASSLVGGREAF
>TRBJ1-2|TRBV27
ASSSFPGQGGGYT
>TRBJ2-3|TRBV5-6
ASSLGTSGPRSTQY
>TRBJ2-5|TRBV7-9
ASSAGQTRGTQY
>TRBJ1-5|TRBV7-2
ASSTGIGGSQPQP
>TRBJ2-3|TRBV12-3/TRBV12-4
ASSLSGATDTQY
>TRBJ2-7|TRBV6-5
ASSYGTSGLYEQY
>TRBJ2-5|TRBV30
AWSGGGREETQY
>TRBJ2-7|TRBV19
ASSIEDGVPYEQY
>TRBJ1-5|TRBV28
ASRDRGRGNQPQH
>TRBJ1-3|TRBV7-3
ASSETPYSGNTIY
>TRBJ1-2|TRBV6-1
ASSEGGDRESCGYT
>TRBJ1-5|TRBV28
ASSLGTGSNQPQH
>TRBJ1-5|TRBV5-1
ASREQPYSNQPQH
>TRBJ1-1|TRBV29-1
SAGTGNTEAF
>TRBJ1-1|TRBV30
AWNRRDRRTEAF
>TRBJ1-2|TRBV10-1
ASGLRARFYGYI